This T cell receptor (beta chain) derives from a study of beta chain features in type 1 diabetes. Overall study results and limits: Type 1 diabetes patients showed fewer insertions and more deletions at VDJ junctions.

Reverse transcribing all isolated RNA meant expressed TCRB transcripts were sequenced. Measured with immunoSEQ multiplex PCR; TCRdb has only the in-frame clones, and not every one. The sample shows 900,000 or so clones, 17% of them seen only once. Points on this clone: What it binds is not known.

One heparinised draw of blood, averaging roughly 120 mL, came from each donor. V shed 3 bases and J shed 3 bases, with 9 bases lying between them. Germline V gene sequence: CDR1 MDHEN, CDR2 SYDVKM. The CDR3 spans 14 residues. The sequence was obtained from a woman aged 18-29 years in good health. The sample was naive CD4+ T cells from blood. The chain recombines TRBV28 with TRBJ1-5; D is undetermined. This CDR3 reads CASSFALFNQPQHF. CDR3 coding DNA: TGTGCCAGCAGTTTCGCCCTATTCAATCAGCCCCAGCATTTT.